Below, 21 T cell receptor beta chains from the same sample are listed, as sequenced in a study of cytomegalovirus exposure and HLA in healthy donors. Primers for the PCR totalled 60 Vbeta and 13 Jbeta. Method: immunoSEQ multiplex PCR; TCRdb's copy keeps in-frame clones and lacks some. The table includes 36,000 or so clones, approximately 80% detected once. Sequenced: PBMCs. Source of these receptors: a woman between 18 and 29 years old in good health and CMV-seronegative.

This chain links TRBV5-1 with TRBJ1-3, with 7 bases identical to TRBD1. Germline V CDR1 and CDR2: SGHRS, YFSETQ. V dropped 4 bases and J dropped 5; count of bases not matched to a gene: 15. This CDR3 is built from 17 residues. The CDR3 region is CASSPTGTEVTRNTIYF. The CDR3, as DNA: TGCGCCAGCAGCCCTACCGGGACAGAAGTAACCAGAAACACCATATATTTT.

This clone was recorded once. The chain employs TRBV4-3 and TRBJ2-6, with TRBD2 matching 8 bases. With 0 bases clipped from V and 4 bases from J, the junction kept 5 bases outside the gene matches. From germline, CDR1 is LGHNA and CDR2 YSLEER. CDR3 size: 17 residues. The CDR3 loop reads CASSQDGGASGANVLTF. In DNA, the CDR3 is TGCGCCAGCAGCCAAGACGGGGGGGCGTCCGGGGCCAACGTCCTGACTTTC.

On this clone itself: The junction does not match germline at one end; this may be a read error. J is TRBJ1-2 and V is TRBV19; D remains ambiguous. The CDR3 runs to 14 residues. CDR1 is LNHDA and CDR2 is SQIVND in the germline V gene (reference sequence). The chain's CDR3 is CASSKSDFYYGYPF. CDR3 coding DNA: TGTGCCAGTAGTAAATCGGATTTCTACTATGGCTACCCCTTC.

The chain carries TRBV25-1 and TRBJ2-5, with D possibly being TRBD1 (6 bases). The better agreement between TRBJ2-7 and the DNA end casts doubt on the J call. The CDR3 loop spans 12 amino acids. CDR1 and CDR2 (germline): MGHDK, SYGVNS. CDR3 DNA: TGTGCCAGCAGTCAGGACAGCTACGAGCAGTACTTC. Its protein is CASSQDSYEQYF.

The rearrangement links TRBV4-1 to TRBJ1-2, with 9 bases identical to TRBD1. The J segment lost 9 bases and the V segment lost 1 base, leaving 18 bases of the junction unmatched. The CDR3 loop spans 18 amino acids. CDR1 MGHRA and CDR2 YSYEKL come from the germline V gene. CDR3 coding DNA: TGCGCCAGCAGCCAAGCGACGACTAATACGGGGACAGGGTATCGCTACACCTTC. It yields the protein CASSQATTNTGTGYRYTF.

The genes are TRBV7-8 and TRBJ2-1, with D possibly being TRBD1 (5 bases). The CDR3 runs to 12 residues. In germline, CDR1 is SGHVS, CDR2 FQNEAQ. With 4 bases removed from V and 7 bases from J, the gap between germline ends came to 8 bases. The chain's CDR3 is CASSSRDNEQFF. CDR3 in DNA: TGTGCCAGCAGCTCCAGGGATAATGAGCAGTTCTTC.

The gene calls are TRBV5-1 and TRBJ2-2, with D possibly TRBD1 on 6 matching bases. Germline values: CDR1 SGHRS, CDR2 YFSETQ. V was pared by 7 bases and J by 0 bases, with 13 bases between. The length of the CDR3 is 15 residues. Here the CDR3 DNA reads TGCGCCAGCGGGAACAGGGAAGCGAACACCGGGGAGCTGTTTTTT. Translation: CASGNREANTGELFF.

The rearrangement joins TRBV19 to TRBJ1-1; D unresolved. The CDR3 is 17 amino acids. V was trimmed by 6 bases and J by 1 base, leaving 21 bases between them. The V gene's germline CDR1 is LNHDA and CDR2 SQIVND (reference sequence). The CDR3 DNA reads as TGTGCCAGTAGGAATCCCGGAGGATGGCCCCAGAACACTGAAGCTTTCTTT. Its protein product is CASRNPGGWPQNTEAFF.

This clone was seen only a few times. This chain connects TRBV12-5 to TRBJ2-3; D gene ambiguous. This CDR3 spans 14 amino acids. Trimming left V 4 bases short and J 2 bases short, with 10 bases between. Germline CDR1 LGHNT, CDR2 FRNRAP. This CDR3 reads CASGSRGLTDTQYF. In DNA, the CDR3 is TGTGCTAGTGGTTCACGCGGCCTCACAGATACGCAGTATTTT. The full variable domain, in which reference TRBV12-5 and TRBJ2-3 provide the parts outside the CDR3, is DARVTQTPRHKVTEMGQEVTMRCQPILGHNTVFWYRQTMMQGLELLAYFRNRAPLDDSGMPKDRFSAEMPDATLATLKIQPSEPRDSAVYFCASGSRGLTDTQYFGPGTRLTVL.

This chain links TRBV7-3 with TRBJ1-6, with D tentatively TRBD1 (6 bases). The length of the CDR3 is 14 residues. Trimming removed 5 bases from V and 3 bases from J, with 8 bases in between. Germline values: CDR1 SGHTA, CDR2 FQGTGA. For the CDR3, the DNA is TGTGCCAGCAGCCAACAGGGCTATAATTCACCCCTCCACTTT. The encoded protein is CASSQQGYNSPLHF.

The V call is TRBV7-2, the J call TRBJ2-4; D call uncertain. Trimming removed 5 bases at V and 6 bases at J, with 17 bases between. CDR3 length equals 15 residues. Germline lookup yields CDR1 SGHTA and CDR2 FQGNSA. The CDR3 nucleotides read TGTGCCAGCAGCGAAGCTCTGGAGCGAGGAAACATTCAGTACTTC. It codes for CASSEALERGNIQYF.

Notes on this clone: The junction departs from germline at one end; a sequencing error may be responsible. The rearrangement uses TRBV29-1 and TRBJ1-2; TRBD1 aligns across 8 bases. CDR3 size: 13 residues. CDR1 and CDR2 (germline): SQVTM, ANQGSEA. The CDR3 loop is CSAGPDRVGGYPF. CDR3 in DNA: TGCAGCGCCGGCCCGGACAGGGTGGGTGGCTACCCCTTC.

The chain recombines TRBV6-5 with TRBJ1-1; D perhaps matches TRBD1 (5 bases). Trimming shortened V by 4 bases and J by 3 bases, and 12 bases separated the two germline ends. The CDR3 runs to 14 residues. Germline V gene sequence: CDR1 MNHEY, CDR2 SVGAGI. In nucleotides, the CDR3 is TGTGCCAGCAGTTTCGTAATAGGGGACACTGAAGCTTTCTTT. This sequence encodes CASSFVIGDTEAFF.

J is TRBJ2-3 and V is TRBV7-2; D remains ambiguous. Germline V gene lookup returns CDR1 SGHTA and CDR2 FQGNSA. Deletions cut 5 bases from V and 5 bases from J, with 8 bases between. The CDR3 is 12 amino acids. The CDR3: CASSPLRDTQYF. DNA of the CDR3: TGTGCCAGCAGCCCTCTCCGAGATACGCAGTATTTT.

The gene calls are TRBV4-3 and TRBJ1-2; 10 nucleotides align to TRBD1. Germline assignment: CDR1 LGHNA and CDR2 YSLEER. The junction had 5 bases not matched to a gene; V was cut back by 4 bases and J by 0 bases. CDR3 length: 16 amino acids. The CDR3 protein is CASSLRDRGTNYGYTF. The DNA of the CDR3 is TGCGCCAGCAGCCTTAGGGACAGGGGAACTAACTATGGCTACACCTTC.

The chain recombines TRBV29-1 with TRBJ1-2; TRBD1 matches 7 bases. Germline assignment: CDR1 SQVTM and CDR2 ANQGSEA. The CDR3 extends over 12 amino acids. V lost 4 bases and J lost 6; bases outside the gene matches: 5. The CDR3 reads CSVGKQGNGYTF. The CDR3, as DNA: TGCAGCGTTGGTAAACAGGGGAATGGCTACACCTTC. The full variable domain, rest sourced from reference TRBV29-1 and TRBJ1-2, is SAVISQKPSRDICQRGTSLTIQCQVDSQVTMMFWYRQQPGQSLTLIATANQGSEATYESGFVIDKFPISRPNLTFSTLTVSNMSPEDSSIYLCSVGKQGNGYTFGSGTRLTVV.

This sequence joins TRBV20-1 and TRBJ1-2; TRBD1 might be the D (5 bases). The germline V gene encodes CDR1 DFQATT and CDR2 SNEGSKA (reference sequence). The CDR3 runs 11 residues. V lost 2 bases and J 6 bases, leaving 7 bases between the germline ends. In DNA form, the CDR3 reads TGCAGTGCTAGAACCAGGGATGGCTACACCTTC. It yields the protein CSARTRDGYTF.

DNA for the CDR3: TGCAGCGCTTCCGGGAGGGATGAAGCTTTCTTT. Its translation is CSASGRDEAFF. This chain connects TRBV29-1 to TRBJ1-1; the D is unclear. With 7 bases removed from V and 7 bases from J, the gap between germline ends came to 13 bases. This CDR3 has 11 residues. CDR1 SQVTM and CDR2 ANQGSEA come from the germline V gene.

The rearrangement joins TRBV21-1 to TRBJ2-7; TRBD1 was called by the table and not checked on the DNA. TRBV21-1 is shown as a pseudogene. This CDR3 has 14 residues. CDR3 sequence (DNA): TGTGCCAGCAGCCGGGACAGGGCATCCTACGAGCAGTACTTC. Amino acid sequence: CASSRDRASYEQYF.

This rearrangement joins TRBV11-1 to TRBJ1-1; 8 positions match TRBD1. The ends lost 7 bases at V and 0 bases at J; junction bases unmatched: 4. CDR1 SGHAT and CDR2 FQDESV come from the germline V gene (reference sequence). The CDR3 extends over 14 amino acids. The CDR3 sequence: CASTGTGMNTEAFF. The CDR3 DNA is TGTGCCAGCACCGGGACAGGTATGAACACTGAAGCTTTCTTT.

This chain joins TRBV7-9 and TRBJ1-1; weak D call: TRBD1 (6 bases). The ends were cut back, 1 base at V and 0 bases at J, with 6 bases in the middle. CDR1 is SEHNR, CDR2 FQNEAQ, per germline (reference sequence). This CDR3 spans 14 amino acids. As DNA, the CDR3 is TGTGCCAGCAGCTTAGGGGACATGAACACTGAAGCTTTCTTT. Amino acid sequence: CASSLGDMNTEAFF. The whole variable domain, filled in from reference TRBV7-9 and TRBJ1-1, reads DTGVSQNPRHKITKRGQNVTFRCDPISEHNRLYWYRQTLGQGPEFLTYFQNEAQLEKSRLLSDRFSAERPKGSFSTLEIQRTEQGDSAMYLCASSLGDMNTEAFFGQGTRLTVV.